The TCR beta chain described here comes from a study of neoadjuvant anti-PD-1 for oral cavity cancer. Study background: Patients without progression got a fourth dose around day 43. Regarding the study as a whole: Pretreatment Treg/Th17 ratio correlated inversely with post-treatment tumor clonality. PBMC Gini-index clonality exceeded responders' in non-responders post-nivolumab.

Assay: immunoSEQ multiplex PCR; the TCRdb copy retains only in-frame clones and omits some. The sample contains 35,000 to 50,000 clones, 77% of which appear only once. Regarding this clone: Its specificity is not known.

The sample's time point: after neoadjuvant nivolumab, at surgical resection. No culture or expansion preceded analysis of these blood cells. The CDR3 extends over 14 amino acids. Per germline, CDR1 SEHNR and CDR2 FQNEAQ (reference sequence). Trimming shortened V by 7 bases and J by 0 bases, and 13 bases separated the two germline ends. This chain uses TRBV7-9 with TRBJ2-7; the D gene could be TRBD1 or TRBD2 (5 bases each). This clonotype originated in a person between 40 and 85 years old with oral cavity squamous cell carcinoma. Source: PBMCs, taken after nivolumab (anti-PD-1) treatment. The CDR3, as DNA: TGTGCCAGCAATACAGGAGGCAGCTCCTACGAGCAGTACTTC. Translating gives CASNTGGSSYEQYF.